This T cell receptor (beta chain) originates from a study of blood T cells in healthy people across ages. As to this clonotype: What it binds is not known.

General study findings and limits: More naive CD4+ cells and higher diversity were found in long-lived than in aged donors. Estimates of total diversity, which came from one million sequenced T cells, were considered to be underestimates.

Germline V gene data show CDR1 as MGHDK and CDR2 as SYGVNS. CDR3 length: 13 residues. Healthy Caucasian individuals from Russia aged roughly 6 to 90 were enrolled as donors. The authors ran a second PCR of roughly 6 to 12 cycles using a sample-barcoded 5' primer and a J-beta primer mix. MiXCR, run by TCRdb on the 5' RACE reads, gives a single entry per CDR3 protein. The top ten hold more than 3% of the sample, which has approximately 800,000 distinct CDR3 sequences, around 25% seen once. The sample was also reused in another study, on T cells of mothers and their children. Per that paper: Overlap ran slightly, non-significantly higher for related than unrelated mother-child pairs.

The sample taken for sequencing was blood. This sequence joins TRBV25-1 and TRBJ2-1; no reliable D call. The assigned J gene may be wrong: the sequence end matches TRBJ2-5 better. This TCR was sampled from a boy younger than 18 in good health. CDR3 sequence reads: CASSELVVETQYF. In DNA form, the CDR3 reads TGTGCCAGCAGTGAATTGGTCGTAGAGACCCAGTACTTC.